A single sample is the source of the 20 T cell receptor beta chains below, sequenced in a study of blood T cell repertoires in COVID-19. Libraries were prepared by immunoSEQ multiplex PCR; TCRdb keeps only in-frame clonotypes and omits some of them. The table includes around 260,000 clones, 70% to 90% detected once. Sequenced input: peripheral blood. Receptor source: a woman aged 55-70 years with COVID-19, enrolled during active disease.

CDR3 sequence: CASTQTGQKSQPQHF. The CDR3 nucleotides are TGTGCCAGCACCCAGACCGGACAGAAATCTCAGCCCCAGCATTTT. This sequence joins TRBV6-5 and TRBJ1-5; tentative D call: TRBD1 (6 bases). CDR3 length equals 15 residues. Germline assignment: CDR1 MNHEY and CDR2 SVGAGI. The ends were cut back, 7 bases at V and 6 bases at J, with 19 bases in the middle.

The chain has TRBV5-1 and TRBJ2-5; weak D call: TRBD2 (6 bases). CDR1 SGHRS and CDR2 YFSETQ come from the germline V gene. The CDR3 length is 15 residues. V was clipped by 4 bases and J by 3 bases, with 16 bases between them. This CDR3 is CASSGPGTYKETQYF. DNA for the CDR3: TGCGCCAGCAGCGGACCCGGGACTTACAAAGAGACCCAGTACTTC.

This chain joins TRBV4-1 and TRBJ1-2; perhaps TRBD1 as D (6 bases). The V gene's germline CDR1 is MGHRA and CDR2 YSYEKL. The CDR3 has 16 amino acids. Deletions cut 1 base from V and 4 bases from J, with 16 bases between. CDR3 loop: CASSQGRAGGRYGYTF. The CDR3, as DNA: TGCGCCAGCAGCCAAGGGAGGGCGGGGGGCCGCTATGGCTACACCTTC.

This clone was seen more than once but under ten times. The rearrangement joins TRBV5-5 to TRBJ2-7; the match to TRBD1 covers 7 bases. The CDR3 spans 15 residues. V lost 5 bases and J lost 2; bases outside the gene matches: 10. Germline V gene sequence: CDR1 SGHKS, CDR2 YYEKEE (reference sequence). This CDR3 is CASRKLGTETYEQYF. The CDR3 region has the DNA TGTGCCAGCAGAAAACTTGGGACAGAGACCTACGAGCAGTACTTC.

The J gene is TRBJ1-6, the V gene TRBV30, with D maybe TRBD1 (6 bases). The CDR3 loop spans 16 amino acids. The germline V and J ends were trimmed by 4 bases and 6 bases, with 19 bases remaining between them. Per the germline V gene, CDR1 is GTSNPN and CDR2 is SVGIG (reference sequence). In DNA, the CDR3 is TGTGCCTGGAAGGTTGGGGGCGGCGGCGGTAATTCACCCCTCCACTTT. Protein product: CAWKVGGGGGNSPLHF.

The CDR3 DNA follows: TGTGCCAGTAGTATAACTAGCGGGGAAGGTACGCAGTATTTT. As protein: CASSITSGEGTQYF. The rearrangement uses TRBV19 and TRBJ2-3, with 10 bases matching TRBD2. CDR1 is LNHDA and CDR2 is SQIVND in the germline V gene (reference sequence). The CDR3 runs to 14 residues. V lost 2 bases and J lost 8; bases outside the gene matches: 4.

This chain uses TRBV3-1 (or the pseudogene TRBV3-2) with TRBJ1-4, with 9 bases identical to TRBD1. CDR3 size: 16 residues. Germline values: CDR1 LGHDT, CDR2 YNNKEL (reference sequence). The V segment lost 2 bases and the J segment 8 bases; nucleotides outside the gene matches: 9. The CDR3 DNA follows: TGTGCCAGCAGCCAACCCCCCGGGACAGGGAAAGAAAAACTGTTTTTT. It encodes CASSQPPGTGKEKLFF.

The chain joins TRBV7-6 to TRBJ2-3; maybe TRBD2 (5 bases). CDR3 length: 14 residues. The V and J ends lost 2 bases and 4 bases respectively, with 10 bases between them. Germline values: CDR1 SGHVS, CDR2 FNYEAQ. The CDR3 sequence: CASSLNPGADTQYF. The CDR3 nucleotides are TGTGCCAGCAGCTTAAATCCCGGGGCAGATACGCAGTATTTT.

The gene calls are TRBV7-8 and TRBJ1-2; 12 bases match TRBD1. CDR3 size: 14 residues. Trimming took 5 bases from V and 8 from J; bases not matched to a gene: 6. Germline V gene lookup returns CDR1 SGHVS and CDR2 FQNEAQ. The CDR3 spells CASSAGQGARGYTF. The CDR3 nucleotides are TGTGCCAGCAGCGCGGGACAGGGGGCAAGGGGCTACACCTTC.

Details on this clone: The junction differs from germline at one of its ends, possibly a read error. The chain uses TRBV19 and TRBJ2-2, with 7 bases matching TRBD2. This CDR3 is 13 amino acids long. Germline V gene lookup returns CDR1 LNHDA and CDR2 SQIVND (reference sequence). The CDR3 DNA is TGCTCAAGCGGGGTAGGGGTTCTCGGGGAGCTGTTTTTT. It is translated as CSSGVGVLGELFF. The full variable domain, completed using reference TRBV19 and TRBJ2-2, is DGGITQSPKYLFRKEGQNVTLSCEQNLNHDAMYWYRQDPGQGLRLIYYSQIVNDFQKGDIAEGYSVSREKKESFPLTVTSAQKNPTAFYLCSSGVGVLGELFFGEGSRLTVL.

This sequence joins TRBV29-1 and TRBJ1-2; TRBD1 might be the D (6 bases). The CDR3 spans 15 residues. Germline V gene sequence: CDR1 SQVTM, CDR2 ANQGSEA. Trimming removed 3 bases at V and 5 bases at J, with 19 bases between. The DNA of the CDR3 is TGCAGCGTTGATTCGGGTCAGGGGCGCCGGTATGGCTACACCTTC. Its protein product is CSVDSGQGRRYGYTF.

J is TRBJ2-7 and V is TRBV15; D possibly corresponds to TRBD2 (6 bases). V was trimmed by 1 base and J by 2 bases, leaving 15 bases between them. Germline CDR1 LNHNV, CDR2 YYDKDF (reference sequence). The CDR3 extends over 16 amino acids. The CDR3 region has the DNA TGTGCCACCAGCAGAGGAATGGGCGGGATCCCCTACGAGCAGTACTTC. Translation gives CATSRGMGGIPYEQYF.

The chain is built from TRBV6-5 and TRBJ2-7, with D perhaps matching TRBD2 (5 bases). The CDR3 runs 16 residues. Trimming removed 0 bases from V and 0 bases from J, with 12 bases in between. CDR1 MNHEY and CDR2 SVGAGI come from the germline V gene. CDR3 coding DNA: TGTGCCAGCAGTTACTCAGGAGGTAGAAACTCCTACGAGCAGTACTTC. This sequence encodes CASSYSGGRNSYEQYF.

This sequence joins TRBV5-4 and TRBJ2-7; TRBD2 matches 13 bases. J was trimmed by 2 bases and V by 4 bases; bases with no gene match: 9. Germline loops: CDR1 SGHNT, CDR2 YYREEE (reference sequence). This CDR3 comprises 17 residues. The CDR3 spells CASSPGLAGALTYEQYF. The CDR3 bases are TGTGCCAGCAGCCCCGGACTAGCGGGAGCCCTAACCTACGAGCAGTACTTC. Variable domain in full (rest from reference TRBV5-4 and TRBJ2-7): ETGVTQSPTHLIKTRGQQVTLRCSSQSGHNTVSWYQQALGQGPQFIFQYYREEENGRGNFPPRFSGLQFPNYSSELNVNALELDDSALYLCASSPGLAGALTYEQYFGPGTRLTVT.

The chain joins TRBV6-2 or TRBV6-3 to TRBJ1-3; the D gene is possibly TRBD1 (6 bases). Trimming removed 5 bases at V and 9 bases at J, with 20 bases between. The CDR3 has 15 residues. CDR1 MNHEY and CDR2 SVGEGT come from the germline V gene. The CDR3 is CASSLSGTSIGTIYF. The CDR3 nucleotides are TGTGCCAGCAGTCTTTCCGGGACATCGATCGGCACCATATATTTT.

The chain has TRBV5-8 and TRBJ1-5; 8 bases map to TRBD1. Germline-derived CDR1 and CDR2 are SGHTS and YDEGEE. The CDR3 runs to 16 residues. J lost 4 bases, V lost 0 bases, and 6 bases had no gene match. CDR3 bases: TGTGCCAGCAGCTTGGGGACAGGGTTTGGGAATCAGCCCCAGCATTTT. Translation: CASSLGTGFGNQPQHF.

This chain joins TRBV3-1 (or the pseudogene TRBV3-2) and TRBJ2-3; 12 nucleotides line up with TRBD2. The CDR3 runs to 16 residues. Germline lookup yields CDR1 LGHDT and CDR2 YNNKEL (reference sequence). Trimming at V came to 5 bases and at J to 2 bases, leaving 5 bases not matched to a gene. The CDR3 sequence: CASSNRLAGDTDTQYF. The CDR3, as DNA: TGTGCCAGCAGCAACAGACTAGCGGGAGACACAGATACGCAGTATTTT.

The chain employs TRBV11-2 and TRBJ2-7; 12 positions match TRBD2. The CDR3 runs 18 residues. The germline CDR1 and CDR2 sequences are SGHAT and FQNNGV. With V trimmed by 1 base and J by 1 base, 8 bases remained unmatched. The chain's CDR3 is CASSLVSSGRALSYEQYF. As DNA, the CDR3 is TGTGCCAGCAGCTTAGTTTCTAGCGGGAGGGCCTTATCCTACGAGCAGTACTTC.

CDR3 DNA sequence: TGTGCCAGCAGCTTCGGCCATGGGAGAGAAAGCTCCTACGAGCAGTACTTC. It encodes CASSFGHGRESSYEQYF. J is TRBJ2-7 and V is TRBV7-6; possible D gene TRBD2, 5 bases. V was clipped by 3 bases and J by 0 bases, with 18 bases between them. CDR3 length: 17 amino acids. The V gene's germline CDR1 is SGHVS and CDR2 FNYEAQ.

The rearrangement links TRBV18 to TRBJ2-1; 9 bases align to TRBD2. CDR1 is KGHSH, CDR2 LQKENI, per germline. The ends lost 4 bases at V and 6 bases at J; junction bases unmatched: 10. The CDR3 is made up of 16 amino acids. In DNA form, the CDR3 reads TGTGCCAGCTCACTCACCGCGGGAGGGCCTGGCAATGAGCAGTTCTTC. The encoded protein is CASSLTAGGPGNEQFF.